The sequence of this T cell receptor (beta chain) was determined in a study of response to subunit inactivated influenza vaccine. Whole-study findings and limits: It was suggested by the authors that few new T cells are recruited by each seasonal influenza vaccination.

In TCRdb, the RT-PCR reads were re-called with MiXCR into one record per CDR3 protein. The sample holds more than 500,000 distinct CDR3 sequences, around 11% seen once. This clonotype was counted at least ten times. What it recognizes is unknown. Germline lookup yields CDR1 MNHEY and CDR2 SVGEGT. This CDR3 is 13 amino acids long. V lost 6 bases, J lost 9 bases, and 15 bases lay in between. A further study also used this sample, focusing on T cells expressing NK-cell markers. This second report adds: TCR beta cDNA was made by 5'RACE template switching with UMIs.

The sequence was obtained from a middle-aged man who received an inactivated influenza vaccine. The V call is TRBV6-2 or TRBV6-3, the J call TRBJ2-4; D might be TRBD1 (6 bases). Source: PBMCs from blood, taken on the day of vaccination. CDR3 protein: CASSLDRLSIQYF. The CDR3 DNA sequence: TGTGCCAGCAGCCTCGACAGGCTAAGCATTCAGTACTTC.